These 17 T cell receptor beta chains were sequenced from one sample in a study of T cell responses to AZD1222 COVID-19 vaccine. The protocol was immunoSEQ multiplex PCR, while the TCRdb copy is restricted to in-frame clones and leaves out a portion. Among 180,000 or so clones listed, 85% to 90% were seen once. The sequences come from peripheral blood, collected 28 days after the second AZD1222 dose. These receptors all stem from an adult who received the AZD1222 COVID-19 vaccine.

The gene calls are TRBV5-6 and TRBJ2-7; D ambiguous. With 0 bases removed from V and 0 bases from J, the gap between germline ends came to 10 bases. The CDR3 runs to 15 residues. From germline, CDR1 is SGHDT and CDR2 YYEEEE. In DNA, the CDR3 is TGTGCCAGCAGCTTGGTAACTCGCGTCTCCTACGAGCAGTACTTC. It specifies CASSLVTRVSYEQYF.

V gene TRBV7-3 combines with J gene TRBJ2-3; a weak D match, TRBD1 (7 bases). Between the trimmed V and J ends, which lost 4 bases and 2 bases, there was a span of 16 bases. Germline V gene lookup returns CDR1 SGHTA and CDR2 FQGTGA. This CDR3 comprises 16 residues. CDR3 DNA: TGTGCCAGCAGCTCTCGACAGGGAGGTTCCACAGATACGCAGTATTTT. Its protein is CASSSRQGGSTDTQYF.

The chain is built from TRBV10-3 and TRBJ2-1, with 8 bases that match TRBD1. The CDR3 is made up of 13 amino acids. Looked up from germline, CDR1 is ENHRY and CDR2 is SYGVKD. V dropped 10 bases and J dropped 6; count of bases not matched to a gene: 8. CDR3 sequence reads: CATRGTGINEQFF. DNA for the CDR3: TGTGCCACCCGGGGGACAGGTATCAATGAGCAGTTCTTC.

This chain connects TRBV10-1 to TRBJ2-7; D may be TRBD1 (5 bases). CDR1 and CDR2 from the germline V gene are WNHNN and SYGVQD (reference sequence). The CDR3 runs to 14 residues. Trimming took off 0 bases at V and 6 bases at J, with 12 bases between the two ends. CDR3 sequence: CASSESKGRAEQYF. The CDR3 DNA reads TGCGCCAGCAGTGAGTCGAAAGGCAGGGCCGAGCAGTACTTC.

This clone was seen a handful of times. The J gene is TRBJ2-7, the V gene TRBV5-6; TRBD1 aligns across 9 bases. With V trimmed by 4 bases and J by 2 bases, 7 bases remained unmatched. Per the germline V gene, CDR1 is SGHDT and CDR2 is YYEEEE. This CDR3 is 15 amino acids long. The CDR3 reads CASSGGGQGAYEQYF. CDR3 nucleotide sequence: TGTGCCAGCAGCGGAGGGGGACAGGGAGCCTACGAGCAGTACTTC.

The V call is TRBV5-3, the J call TRBJ2-1; D remains unclear. TRBV5-3 has ORF status, its function being uncertain. Trimming shortened V by 2 bases and J by 9 bases, and 9 bases separated the two germline ends. The CDR3 is 12 residues long. In nucleotides, the CDR3 is TGTGCCAGAAGCTTTGGGCAGACTGAGCAGTTCTTC. Its protein is CARSFGQTEQFF.

Only one count was recorded for this clone. This chain connects TRBV15 to TRBJ1-2, with TRBD1 matching over 11 bases. V trimming: 2 bases; J trimming: 4 bases; junction bases outside the gene matches: 6. The CDR3 runs to 16 residues. CDR1 and CDR2 from the germline V gene are LNHNV and YYDKDF (reference sequence). CDR3 protein: CATSRPRDRGGYGYTF. For the CDR3, the DNA is TGTGCCACCAGCAGACCCCGGGACAGGGGGGGCTATGGCTACACCTTC.

The rearrangement joins TRBV19 to TRBJ2-1; 8 bases fit TRBD2. The CDR3 has 16 residues. Germline loops: CDR1 LNHDA, CDR2 SQIVND (reference sequence). The V segment lost 5 bases and the J segment 6 bases; nucleotides outside the gene matches: 12. CDR3 sequence reads: CASSFSFSGRGNEQFF. The DNA for the CDR3 is TGTGCCAGTAGTTTCTCCTTCAGCGGGAGAGGCAATGAGCAGTTCTTC.

The genes are TRBV6-5 and TRBJ2-7; 9 bases map to TRBD2. The length of the CDR3 is 14 residues. Unmatched junction bases numbered 6, after V lost 4 bases and J lost 5 bases. Per the germline V gene, CDR1 is MNHEY and CDR2 is SVGAGI. In nucleotides, the CDR3 is TGTGCCAGCAGTTCCGCTAGCGGGATAAACGAGCAGTACTTC. Its translation: CASSSASGINEQYF.

This chain links TRBV3-1 (or the pseudogene TRBV3-2) with TRBJ1-1; the D gene is possibly TRBD1 (5 bases). V was cut by 2 bases and J by 1 base, with 11 bases left in between. The CDR3 extends over 15 amino acids. Germline CDR1 reads LGHDT; CDR2 reads YNNKEL (reference sequence). The CDR3 nucleotides are TGTGCCAGCAGCCAAACCGGGGGAGGGAACACTGAAGCTTTCTTT. This translates into CASSQTGGGNTEAFF.

The chain recombines TRBV10-3 with TRBJ2-7; D remains unclear. Germline CDR1 is ENHRY and CDR2 is SYGVKD. This CDR3 has 13 residues. Trimming stripped 5 bases from V and 5 bases from J, with 13 bases between. Here the CDR3 reads CAISPGPRDEQYF. CDR3 nucleotide sequence: TGTGCCATCAGTCCGGGCCCTCGGGACGAGCAGTACTTC.

The chain uses TRBV3-1 (or the pseudogene TRBV3-2) and TRBJ1-4; possible D gene TRBD1, 5 bases. Germline V gene lookup returns CDR1 LGHDT and CDR2 YNNKEL (reference sequence). The CDR3 extends over 18 amino acids. The ends were cut back, 4 bases at V and 2 bases at J, with 20 bases in the middle. CDR3 loop: CASSPTEGRARTNEKLFF. The CDR3 DNA is TGTGCCAGCAGCCCCACGGAGGGCAGGGCCCGGACTAATGAAAAACTGTTTTTT.

The count of this clone is one. The chain recombines TRBV12-5 with TRBJ1-2, with D unclear. This CDR3 is built from 11 residues. Germline V gene lookup returns CDR1 LGHNT and CDR2 FRNRAP. V lost 0 bases and J lost 8, with 4 bases in between. For the CDR3, the DNA is TGTGCTAGTGGTTTGGTACTGGGCTACACCTTC. This translates into CASGLVLGYTF. The full variable domain, with the rest looked up from reference TRBV12-5 and TRBJ1-2, is DARVTQTPRHKVTEMGQEVTMRCQPILGHNTVFWYRQTMMQGLELLAYFRNRAPLDDSGMPKDRFSAEMPDATLATLKIQPSEPRDSAVYFCASGLVLGYTFGSGTRLTVV.

This clone was observed a single time. The CDR3 spells CASSWDIYSNQPQHF. The DNA for the CDR3 is TGTGCCAGCAGTTGGGACATTTATAGCAATCAGCCCCAGCATTTT. This chain connects TRBV27 to TRBJ1-5; D may be TRBD1 (6 bases). The V end was cut by 4 bases, the J end by 0 bases, with 10 bases between. This CDR3 has 15 amino acids. CDR1 is MNHEY, CDR2 SMNVEV, per germline (reference sequence).

The chain couples TRBV2 to TRBJ2-7; 7 bases agree with TRBD2. Germline V gene sequence: CDR1 SNHLY, CDR2 FYNNEI. This CDR3 has 15 amino acids. V shed 7 bases, J shed 1 base, and the junction held 10 bases outside the gene matches. Here the CDR3 reads CASTLGGGRSYEQYF. For the CDR3, the DNA is TGTGCCAGCACACTTGGGGGGGGACGATCCTACGAGCAGTACTTC.

This clone was picked up a small number of times. The chain carries TRBV10-2 and TRBJ1-4; D is perhaps TRBD1 (5 bases). V gave up 6 bases and J gave up 0 bases, with 8 bases separating them. Germline lookup yields CDR1 WSHSY and CDR2 SAAADI. This CDR3 is 14 amino acids long. Written as DNA, the CDR3 is TGCGCCAGCAGGGGGACTTCAACTAATGAAAAACTGTTTTTT. This sequence encodes CASRGTSTNEKLFF.

The rearrangement links TRBV7-9 to TRBJ2-3; D is unclear. V gave up 2 bases and J gave up 2 bases, with 8 bases separating them. Germline V lookup: CDR1 SEHNR, CDR2 FQNEAQ (reference sequence). The CDR3 length is 14 residues. The CDR3 nucleotides are TGTGCCAGCAGCTTAAGCCCTGCCACAGATACGCAGTATTTT. Amino acids: CASSLSPATDTQYF.